This T cell receptor (beta chain) was documented in a study of graft-versus-host responses after intestinal transplantation. The wider study: Recipients uniformly received anti-thymocyte globulin induction, followed by tacrolimus and steroids for two to four years. Study-wide points: Elevated graft-versus-host to host-versus-graft clonal ratios in allografts were recorded for patients with graft-donor T cell macrochimerism. Peak GvH clone levels in circulation were associated with early post-transplant HvG declines. Recipient marrow harbored GvH clones, some of which surfaced first in ileum or blood.

Turning to this clone: What it binds is not known.

Germline V gene sequence: CDR1 WNHNN, CDR2 SYGVQD (reference sequence). The CDR3 has 16 amino acids. Trimming shortened V by 0 bases and J by 2 bases, and 12 bases separated the two germline ends. The data were produced by immunoSEQ multiplex PCR, yet TCRdb's version contains in-frame clones alone and is incomplete. This table has 20,000 to 25,000 clones, roughly 87% appearing once. The V gene is TRBV10-1, the J gene TRBJ2-3; the D call may be TRBD1 or TRBD2 (5 bases each). Here the sequenced sample was PBMCs, taken roughly ten weeks after intestinal transplantation. This sequence originates from a human patient who received an intestinal transplant, so some T cells may come from the graft donor. The CDR3 coding sequence is TGCGCCAGCAGTGAGTCTTCGTGGGGGTCCACAGATACGCAGTATTTT. It yields the protein CASSESSWGSTDTQYF.